The 3 T cell receptor beta chains presented below share a single source sample, sequenced in a study of T cell changes during pregnancy in multiple sclerosis. Here immunoSEQ multiplex PCR was the method, and the copy in TCRdb shows in-frame clones only, minus some. The table includes 70,000 to 95,000 clones, around 93% detected once. The source was peripheral blood, collected in the third trimester of pregnancy. Every receptor here comes from a female donor with multiple sclerosis, enrolled in a pregnancy study.

The chain employs TRBV7-9 and TRBJ1-3, with TRBD1 identical over 9 bases. The V gene end was trimmed by 6 bases and the J gene end by 6 bases; junction bases not matched to a gene: 6. Germline V CDR1 and CDR2: SEHNR, FQNEAQ (reference sequence). This CDR3 is 14 amino acids long. For the CDR3, the DNA is TGTGCCAGCAGTAGCCGGGACAGGGCAAACACCATATATTTT. This translates into CASSSRDRANTIYF.

The V gene is TRBV7-3, the J gene TRBJ2-2, with 8 bases lining up with TRBD1. Germline CDR1 SGHTA, CDR2 FQGTGA. The CDR3 has 15 amino acids. V dropped 4 bases and J dropped 5; count of bases not matched to a gene: 6. The CDR3 DNA is TGTGCCAGCAGCTCTGGACAGGGTAGGACCGGGGAGCTGTTTTTT. It codes for CASSSGQGRTGELFF.

The chain recombines TRBV29-1 with TRBJ2-7; 16 bases are shared with TRBD2. This CDR3 spans 17 amino acids. J lost 3 bases, V lost 2 bases, and 7 bases had no gene match. The V gene's germline CDR1 is SQVTM and CDR2 ANQGSEA. In DNA form, the CDR3 reads TGCAGCGTTGAATTGTGGGGACTAGCGGGAGGGTACTACGAGCAGTACTTC. Its protein product is CSVELWGLAGGYYEQYF.